This is a list of T cell receptor beta chains from one sample in a study of STAT3 mutations in large granular lymphocyte leukemia. Clones were sequenced by immunoSEQ multiplex PCR, and TCRdb holds only the in-frame ones, with some missing. This table has 17,000 or so clones, around 93% appearing once. The sequenced material came from peripheral blood mononuclear cells. All receptors derive from a man aged 55-75 years with T-cell large granular lymphocyte leukemia. Some clones in this sample may be carry-over from other donors' samples. CDR3s include the opening cysteine and the closing phenylalanine or tryptophan. D genes are given only for firm matches. Part of the rows lack a size; the others show once, few, many or a class for expanded clones.

d_call j_call clone_size v_call cdr3_nt cdr3_aa
. TRBJ1-3 . TRBV28 TGTGCCAGCAGACCCGGGGCTTATGGAAACACCATATATTTT CASRPGAYGNTIYF
. TRBJ1-1 . TRBV28 TGTGCCAGCAGGCCCGGGGGGGCAGGCACTGAAGCTTTCTTT CASRPGGAGTEAFF
. TRBJ2-7 once TRBV5-1 TGCGCCAGCAGCCGAGACGGACAGATCTCCTACGAGCAGTACTTC CASSRDGQISYEQYF
TRBD1 TRBJ2-2 once TRBV25-1 TGTGCCAGCAACAGGGACAGTGTGACCGGGGAGCTGTTTTTT CASNRDSVTGELFF
. TRBJ2-3 . TRBV5-6 TGTGCCAGCAGCTTGGCGGCCGGTACGCAGTATTTT CASSLAAGTQYF
TRBD2 TRBJ2-7 . TRBV4-1 TGCGCCAGCAGCCCCCGGCGGGAGACGTACGAGCAGTACTTC CASSPRRETYEQYF
. TRBJ2-5 . TRBV25-1 TGTGCCAGCAGTGAATTGAAAGAGACCCAGTACTTC CASSELKETQYF
TRBD1 TRBJ1-2 few TRBV29-1 TGCAGCGTTGAACGGCCAGGGGGCGGTGGCTACACCTTC CSVERPGGGGYTF
. TRBJ1-3 once TRBV2 TGTGCCAGCAGTGAAGGCGGGGGAAACACCATATATTTT CASSEGGGNTIYF
. TRBJ2-5 . TRBV4-3 TGCGCCAGCAGCCAAGAGGCAGGATTCCAAGAGACCCAGTACTTC CASSQEAGFQETQYF
TRBD1 TRBJ1-4 . TRBV27 TGTGCCAGCAGTTTAGAAGCCCCAGACAGGGGCGAAAAACTGTTTTTT CASSLEAPDRGEKLFF
TRBD2 TRBJ2-7 . TRBV7-8 TGTGCCAGCAGCTTAGCACTAGCGGGAGCATCGGGGTACGAGCAGTACTTC CASSLALAGASGYEQYF
. TRBJ1-5 once TRBV7-2 TGTGCCAGCAGCCGGGGCCTCAATCAGCCCCAGCATTTT CASSRGLNQPQHF
. TRBJ1-1 . TRBV6-5 TGTGCCAGCAGTCCCGGGGGGAGTCTCCCTGAAGCTTTCTTT CASSPGGSLPEAFF
TRBD2 TRBJ2-3 . TRBV4-2 TGTGCCAGCAGCCCCGAGGGGCCTAGCGGGAGGGCAAATACGCAGTATTTT CASSPEGPSGRANTQYF
. TRBJ1-1 . TRBV18 TGTGCCAGCTCCGATCGACAGAACACTGAAGCTTTCTTT CASSDRQNTEAFF
. TRBJ1-1 . TRBV5-1 TGCGCCAGCAGCTTGGAGTGGGGAGGGAACACTGAAGCTTTCTTT CASSLEWGGNTEAFF
. TRBJ2-5 . TRBV29-1 TGCAGCGTTGAAGTCCCAGGGGTAGAGACCCAGTACTTC CSVEVPGVETQYF
. TRBJ1-5 . TRBV6-6 TGTGCCAGCCGTGGGTCTCTCAATCAGCCCCAGCATTTT CASRGSLNQPQHF
. TRBJ2-3 . TRBV6-5 TGTGCCAGCAGTTTTATGGGTACGCAGTATTTT CASSFMGTQYF
. TRBJ2-7 . TRBV5-1 TGCGCCAGCAAGGAAGTGGGTATTGGTCTGGGGTCACAGTACTTC CASKEVGIGLGSQYF
. TRBJ2-1 . TRBV9 TGTGCCAGCAGCGTAGGTCAGTACAATGAGCAGTTCTTC CASSVGQYNEQFF
. TRBJ2-3 . TRBV6-5 TGTGCCAGCACCCCGCCGGGACGATCCACAGATACGCAGTATTTT CASTPPGRSTDTQYF
. TRBJ2-3 . TRBV11-2 TGTGCCAGCACCTTCCACCACACAGATACGCAGTATTTT CASTFHHTDTQYF
TRBD2 TRBJ2-7 . TRBV5-6 TGTGCCAGCAGCTTGATGGGACTAGGTAACGAGCAGTACTTC CASSLMGLGNEQYF
TRBD1 TRBJ1-2 . TRBV4-3 TGCGCCAGCAGCCAACAGGACAGGAGGGCCGATGGCTACACCTTC CASSQQDRRADGYTF
. TRBJ2-2 . TRBV28 TGTGCCAGCAGTTTAGGGCAGGGAGCTCAGGGCGGGGAGCTGTTTTTT CASSLGQGAQGGELFF
. TRBJ2-7 once TRBV30 TGTGCCTGGAGTTCCCCCCGGGGGACGACGGACTACGAGCAGTACTTC CAWSSPRGTTDYEQYF
. TRBJ1-4 once TRBV19 TGTGCCAGTAGTCAGGCTGGCGGGAATGAAAAACTGTTTTTT CASSQAGGNEKLFF
TRBD2 TRBJ2-7 . TRBV5-1 TGCGCCAGCAGCTTGGACGGGAGGCTCGAGCAGTACTTC CASSLDGRLEQYF
. TRBJ2-1 . TRBV5-6 TGTGCCAGCTCCCTAGGGTCTCCGAATGAGCAGTTCTTC CASSLGSPNEQFF
. TRBJ2-7 . TRBV6-1 TGTGCCAGCAGTGAAACGAGAGGGCACGACGAGCAGTACTTC CASSETRGHDEQYF
. TRBJ1-5 . TRBV7-2 TGTGCCAGCAGCCAGGACATTACGGGCAATCAGCCCCAGCATTTT CASSQDITGNQPQHF
. TRBJ2-7 . TRBV7-8 TGTGCCAGCAGCTCTTGGGGTTTCTACGAGCAGTACTTC CASSSWGFYEQYF
. TRBJ2-7 . TRBV2 TGTGCCAGCAGTGAGACGGTGGGAGACCTTTACGAGCAGTACTTC CASSETVGDLYEQYF
. TRBJ2-1 . TRBV5-1 TGCGCCAGCAGCTCTTTAGGGGGCAATGAGCAGTTCTTC CASSSLGGNEQFF
. TRBJ1-5 . TRBV6-6 TGTGCCAGCAGTATGAGGGAAGGAGGCAATCAGCCCCAGCATTTT CASSMREGGNQPQHF
. TRBJ2-5 . TRBV6-6 TGTGCCAGCAGTTACGGTGGGAGGACCAAAGAGACCCAGTACTTC CASSYGGRTKETQYF
. TRBJ2-3 . TRBV27 TGTGCCAGCAGTTCAGCCGACAGGTGGAATGGGGCGCAGTATTTT CASSSADRWNGAQYF